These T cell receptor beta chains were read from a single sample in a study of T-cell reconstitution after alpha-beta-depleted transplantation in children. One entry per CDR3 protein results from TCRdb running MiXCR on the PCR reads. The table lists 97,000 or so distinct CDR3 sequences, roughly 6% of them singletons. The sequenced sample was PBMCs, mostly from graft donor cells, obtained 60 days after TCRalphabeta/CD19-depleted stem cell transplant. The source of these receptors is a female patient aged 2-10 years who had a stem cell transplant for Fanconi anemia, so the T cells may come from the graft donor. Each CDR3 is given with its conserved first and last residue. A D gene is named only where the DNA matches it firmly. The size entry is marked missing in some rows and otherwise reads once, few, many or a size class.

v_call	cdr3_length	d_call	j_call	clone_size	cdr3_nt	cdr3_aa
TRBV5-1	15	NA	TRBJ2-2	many	TGCGCCAGCAGCGACTTCGGCGGGGTTCCCGGGGAGCTGTTTTTT	CASSDFGGVPGELFF
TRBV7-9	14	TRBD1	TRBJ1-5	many	TGTGCCAGCAGCCATGGGACAGGCAATCAGCCCCAGCATTTT	CASSHGTGNQPQHF
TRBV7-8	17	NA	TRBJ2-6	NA	TGTGCCAGCAGCCCAATGTTAGGGGTCACTGGGGCCAACGTCCTGACTTTC	CASSPMLGVTGANVLTF
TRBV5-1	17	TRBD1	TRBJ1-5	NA	TGCGCCAGCAGCTTTTTCCCCCTGGACAGGAGCAATCAGCCCCAGCATTTT	CASSFFPLDRSNQPQHF
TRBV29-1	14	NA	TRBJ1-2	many	TGCAGCGCCCCGGGGTCTGGAGCCCACTATGGCTACACCTTC	CSAPGSGAHYGYTF
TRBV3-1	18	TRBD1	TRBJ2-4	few	TGTGCCTGCTCCAAAGAAGTCTATAGGGACAGGGCCAAAAACATTCAGTACTTC	CACSKEVYRDRAKNIQYF
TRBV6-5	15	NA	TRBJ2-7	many	TGTGCCAGCAGTTACCTGTACCGGGGCGACCCATCGCAGTACTTC	CASSYLYRGDPSQYF
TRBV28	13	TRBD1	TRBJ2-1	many	TGTGCCAGCAGTTTTTCCGGACAGGCCTTATGGGTCTTC	CASSFSGQALWVF
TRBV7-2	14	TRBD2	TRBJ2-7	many	TGTGCCAGCAGCTCACTAGCGGGGGGCTACGAGCAGTACTTC	CASSSLAGGYEQYF
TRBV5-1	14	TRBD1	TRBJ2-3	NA	TGCGCCAGCAATGGGGGACAGACCACAGATACGCAGTATTTT	CASNGGQTTDTQYF
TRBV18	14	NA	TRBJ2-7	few	TGTGCCAGCTCACCACTGAGCGGCACCTACGAGCAGTACTTC	CASSPLSGTYEQYF
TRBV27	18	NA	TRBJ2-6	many	TGTGCCAGCAGTCCCCCGCGCTTAAAGGAAGCCGGGGCCAACGTCCTGACTTTC	CASSPPRLKEAGANVLTF
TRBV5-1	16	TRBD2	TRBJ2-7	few	TGCGCCAGCAGCTTGGCCTCTAGCGGGGGGGCCTACGAGCAGTACTTC	CASSLASSGGAYEQYF
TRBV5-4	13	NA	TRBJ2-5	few	TGTGCCAGCAGCTTGGCTGTTGGGGAGACCCAGTACTTC	CASSLAVGETQYF
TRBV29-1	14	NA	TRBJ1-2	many	TGCAGCGTCTATCCGAACGAAGTCTCCTATGGCTACACCTTC	CSVYPNEVSYGYTF
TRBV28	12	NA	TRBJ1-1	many	TGTGCCAGCAGTTTGGTGGGCACTGAAGCTTTCTTT	CASSLVGTEAFF
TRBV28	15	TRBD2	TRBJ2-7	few	TGTGCCAGCAGTTTAGGGGGACTAGCGGGAAGGGAGCAGTACTTC	CASSLGGLAGREQYF
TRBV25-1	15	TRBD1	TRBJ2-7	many	TGTGCCAGCAGTGAATCCGGGACAGGGGCCTACGAGCAGTACTTC	CASSESGTGAYEQYF
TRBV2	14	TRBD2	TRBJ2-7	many	TGTGCCAGCACCCAAGGGCTAGCGGGAGGATTACAGTACTTC	CASTQGLAGGLQYF
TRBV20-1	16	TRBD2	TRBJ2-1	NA	TGCTGTGCCCCCAACATCGGACTAGAAGGTTATGGTGAGCAGTTCTTC	CCAPNIGLEGYGEQFF
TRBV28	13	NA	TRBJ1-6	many	TGTGCCAGCAGTTCCGACAGATATTCACCCCTCCACTTT	CASSSDRYSPLHF
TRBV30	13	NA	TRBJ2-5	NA	TGTGCCTGGAGTGTAGTTTTTGGAGAGACCCAGTACTTC	CAWSVVFGETQYF
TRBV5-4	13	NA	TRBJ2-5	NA	TGTGCCAGCAGCTTTCACGGCCGGGAGACCCAGTACTTC	CASSFHGRETQYF
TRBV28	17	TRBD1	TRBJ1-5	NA	TGTGCCAGCAGCATCAAGCTTGGACAGGGGGTTAATCAGCCCCAGCATTTT	CASSIKLGQGVNQPQHF
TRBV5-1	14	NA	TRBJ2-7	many	TGCGCCAGCAGTGCCTTTCGGGCAGACTACGAGCAGTACTTC	CASSAFRADYEQYF
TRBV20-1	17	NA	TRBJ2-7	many	TGCAGTGCTAGAGATCAGTTACGGGGGCTTCGTCCCTACGAGCAGTACTTC	CSARDQLRGLRPYEQYF
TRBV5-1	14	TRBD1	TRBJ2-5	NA	TGCGCCAGCAGCTTGGTGGACAGGGAAGAGACCCAGTACTTC	CASSLVDREETQYF
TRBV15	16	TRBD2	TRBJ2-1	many	TGTGCCACCAGCAAAGGGGCGAGCGGGAGGGGGCATGAGCAGTTCTTC	CATSKGASGRGHEQFF
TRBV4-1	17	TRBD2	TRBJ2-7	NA	TGCGCCAGCAGCCAAGAAGTGGGGACTAGCGGGGTATACGAGCAGTACTTC	CASSQEVGTSGVYEQYF
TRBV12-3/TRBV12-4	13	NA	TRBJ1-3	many	TGTGCCAGCAGTTTCAGCTCTGGAAACACCATATATTTT	CASSFSSGNTIYF
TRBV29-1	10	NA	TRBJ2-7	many	TGCAGCGTGGGGGAATACGAGCAGTACTTC	CSVGEYEQYF
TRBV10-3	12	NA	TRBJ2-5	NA	TGTGCCATCAGGGAGGTAGGGGAGACCCAGTACTTC	CAIREVGETQYF
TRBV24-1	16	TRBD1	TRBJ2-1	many	TGTGCCACCAGTGATCCACGGGACAGGGGGCGGAGAATGCAGTTCTTC	CATSDPRDRGRRMQFF